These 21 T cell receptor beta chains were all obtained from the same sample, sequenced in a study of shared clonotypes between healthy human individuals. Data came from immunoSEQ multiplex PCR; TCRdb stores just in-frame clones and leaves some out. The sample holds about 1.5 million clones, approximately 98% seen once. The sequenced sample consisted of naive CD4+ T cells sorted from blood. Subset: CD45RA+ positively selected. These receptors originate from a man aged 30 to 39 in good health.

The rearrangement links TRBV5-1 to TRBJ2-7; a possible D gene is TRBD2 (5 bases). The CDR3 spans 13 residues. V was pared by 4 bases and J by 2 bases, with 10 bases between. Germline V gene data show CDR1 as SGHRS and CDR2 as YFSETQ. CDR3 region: CASSPAATYEQYF. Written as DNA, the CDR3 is TGCGCCAGCAGCCCAGCGGCCACCTACGAGCAGTACTTC.

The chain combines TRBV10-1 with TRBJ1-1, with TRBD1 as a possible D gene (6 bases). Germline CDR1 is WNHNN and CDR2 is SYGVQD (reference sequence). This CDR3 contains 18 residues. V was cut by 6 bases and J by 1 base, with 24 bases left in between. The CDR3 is CASSSMRLGGSTNTEAFF. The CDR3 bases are TGCGCCAGCAGCTCAATGAGGTTAGGGGGGTCTACGAACACTGAAGCTTTCTTT.

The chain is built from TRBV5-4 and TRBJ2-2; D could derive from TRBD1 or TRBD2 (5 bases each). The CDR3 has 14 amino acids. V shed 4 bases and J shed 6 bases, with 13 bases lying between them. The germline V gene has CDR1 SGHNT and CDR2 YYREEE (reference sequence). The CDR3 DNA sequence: TGTGCCAGCAGCCTCGTGGGGGTTTCCGGGGAGCTGTTTTTT. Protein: CASSLVGVSGELFF.

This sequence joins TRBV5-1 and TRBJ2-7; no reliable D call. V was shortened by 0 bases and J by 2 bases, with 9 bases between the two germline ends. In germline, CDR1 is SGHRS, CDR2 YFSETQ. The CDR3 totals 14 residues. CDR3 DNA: TGCGCCAGCAGCTTGGGACACCCTACCTACGAGCAGTACTTC. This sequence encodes CASSLGHPTYEQYF.

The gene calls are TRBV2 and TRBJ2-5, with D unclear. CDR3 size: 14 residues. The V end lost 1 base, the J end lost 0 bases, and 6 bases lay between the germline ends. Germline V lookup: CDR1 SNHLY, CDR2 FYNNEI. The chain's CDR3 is CASSEVEYQETQYF. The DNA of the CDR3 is TGTGCCAGCAGTGAAGTAGAGTACCAAGAGACCCAGTACTTC. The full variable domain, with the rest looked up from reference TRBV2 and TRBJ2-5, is EPEVTQTPSHQVTQMGQEVILRCVPISNHLYFYWYRQILGQKVEFLVSFYNNEISEKSEIFDDQFSVERPDGSNFTLKIRSTKLEDSAMYFCASSEVEYQETQYFGPGTRLLVL.

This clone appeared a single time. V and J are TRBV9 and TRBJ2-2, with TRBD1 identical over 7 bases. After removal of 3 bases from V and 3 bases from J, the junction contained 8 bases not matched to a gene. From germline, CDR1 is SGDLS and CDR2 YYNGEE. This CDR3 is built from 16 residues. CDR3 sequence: CASSGKTGFDTGELFF. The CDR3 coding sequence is TGTGCCAGCAGCGGTAAGACAGGGTTCGACACCGGGGAGCTGTTTTTT.

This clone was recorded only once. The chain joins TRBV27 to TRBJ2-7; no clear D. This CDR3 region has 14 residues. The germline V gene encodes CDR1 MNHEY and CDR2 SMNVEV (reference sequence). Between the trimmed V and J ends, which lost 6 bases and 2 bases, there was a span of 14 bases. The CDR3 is CASSPRRLAYEQYF. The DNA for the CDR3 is TGTGCCAGCAGCCCCCGGCGGTTAGCCTACGAGCAGTACTTC.

The CDR3 here is CASSYTDRAGTDTQYF. Here the CDR3 DNA reads TGTGCCAGCAGTTATACGGACAGGGCGGGCACAGATACGCAGTATTTT. The V gene is TRBV6-5, the J gene TRBJ2-3; 8 bases fit TRBD1. The CDR3 contains 16 residues. The V gene's germline CDR1 is MNHEY and CDR2 SVGAGI. V was pared by 3 bases and J by 1 base, with 6 bases of the junction left unmatched.

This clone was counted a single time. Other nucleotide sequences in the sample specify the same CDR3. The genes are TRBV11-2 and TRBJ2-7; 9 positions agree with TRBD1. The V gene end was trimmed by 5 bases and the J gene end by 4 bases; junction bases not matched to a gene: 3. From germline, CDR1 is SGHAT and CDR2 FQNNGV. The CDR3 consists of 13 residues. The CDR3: CASSRGQGYEQYF. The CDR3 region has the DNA TGTGCCAGCAGCCGCGGACAGGGGTACGAGCAGTACTTC.

The CDR3 nucleotides read TGTGCCAGTTCCAGGGCTTCCTACAATGAGCAGTTCTTC. Protein: CASSRASYNEQFF. The V and J genes are TRBV19 and TRBJ2-1; a weak D match, TRBD1 (5 bases). The ends were cut back, 8 bases at V and 1 base at J, with 9 bases in the middle. The CDR3 length is 13 residues. Germline CDR1 is LNHDA and CDR2 is SQIVND (reference sequence).

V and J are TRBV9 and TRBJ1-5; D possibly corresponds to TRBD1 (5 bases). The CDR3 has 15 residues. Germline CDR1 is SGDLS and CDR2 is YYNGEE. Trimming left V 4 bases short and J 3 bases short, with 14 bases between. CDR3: CASSPGARNNQPQHF. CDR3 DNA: TGTGCCAGCAGCCCTGGGGCGCGGAACAATCAGCCCCAGCATTTT.

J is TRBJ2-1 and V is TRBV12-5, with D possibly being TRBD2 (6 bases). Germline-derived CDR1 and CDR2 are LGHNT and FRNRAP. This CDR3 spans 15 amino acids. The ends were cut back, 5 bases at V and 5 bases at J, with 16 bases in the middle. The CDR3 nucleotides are TGTGCTAGTGGTCCCCACGGGAGTACCGACAATGAGCAGTTCTTC. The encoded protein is CASGPHGSTDNEQFF.

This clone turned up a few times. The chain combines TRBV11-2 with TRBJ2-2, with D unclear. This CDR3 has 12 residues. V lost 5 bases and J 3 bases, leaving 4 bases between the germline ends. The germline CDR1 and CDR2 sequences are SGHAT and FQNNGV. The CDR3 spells CASSPYTGELFF. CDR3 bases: TGTGCCAGCAGCCCCTACACCGGGGAGCTGTTTTTT.

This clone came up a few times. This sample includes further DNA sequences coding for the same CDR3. The CDR3 DNA reads as TGCAGCGTTGGACAGGGGGGCGAGCAGTACTTC. Its protein product is CSVGQGGEQYF. The chain carries TRBV29-1 and TRBJ2-7, with 9 bases aligning to TRBD1. The V and J ends lost 4 bases and 6 bases, in that order; junction bases with no gene match: 1. The CDR3 covers 11 residues. The germline CDR1 and CDR2 sequences are SQVTM and ANQGSEA.

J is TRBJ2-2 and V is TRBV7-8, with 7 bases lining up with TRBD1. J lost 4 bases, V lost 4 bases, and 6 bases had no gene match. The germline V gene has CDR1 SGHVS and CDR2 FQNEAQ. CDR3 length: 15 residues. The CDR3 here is CASSSGGSGTGELFF. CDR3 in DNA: TGTGCCAGCAGCTCAGGGGGAAGTGGCACCGGGGAGCTGTTTTTT. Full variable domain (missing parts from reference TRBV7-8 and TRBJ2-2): GAGVSQSPRYKVAKRGQDVALRCDPISGHVSLFWYQQALGQGPEFLTYFQNEAQLDKSGLPSDRFFAERPEGSVSTLKIQRTQQEDSAVYLCASSSGGSGTGELFFGEGSRLTVL.

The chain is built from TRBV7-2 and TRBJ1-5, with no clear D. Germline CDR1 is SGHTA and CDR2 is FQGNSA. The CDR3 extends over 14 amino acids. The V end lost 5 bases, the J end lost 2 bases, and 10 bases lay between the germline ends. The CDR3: CASSVDKGNQPQHF. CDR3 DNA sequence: TGTGCCAGCAGCGTCGACAAAGGCAATCAGCCCCAGCATTTT.

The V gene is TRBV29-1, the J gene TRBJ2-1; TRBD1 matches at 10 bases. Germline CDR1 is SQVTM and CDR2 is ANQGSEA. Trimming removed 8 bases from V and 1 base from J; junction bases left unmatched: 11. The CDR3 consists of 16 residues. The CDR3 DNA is TGCAGCCTTGGACAGGGGGTAGATAGGTCCTACAATGAGCAGTTCTTC. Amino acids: CSLGQGVDRSYNEQFF.

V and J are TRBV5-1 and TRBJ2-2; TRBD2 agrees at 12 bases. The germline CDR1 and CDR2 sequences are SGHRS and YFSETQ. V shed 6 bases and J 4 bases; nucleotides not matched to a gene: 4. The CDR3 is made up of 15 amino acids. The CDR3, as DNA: TGCGCCAGCAATCTGGGACTAGCGGGCACCGGGGAGCTGTTTTTT. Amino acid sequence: CASNLGLAGTGELFF.

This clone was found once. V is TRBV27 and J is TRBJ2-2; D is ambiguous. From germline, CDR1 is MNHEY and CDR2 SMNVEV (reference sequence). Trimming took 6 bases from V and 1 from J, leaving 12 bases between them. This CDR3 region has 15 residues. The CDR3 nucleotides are TGTGCCAGCAGCCTCAACGGGTTGAACACCGGGGAGCTGTTTTTT. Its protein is CASSLNGLNTGELFF.

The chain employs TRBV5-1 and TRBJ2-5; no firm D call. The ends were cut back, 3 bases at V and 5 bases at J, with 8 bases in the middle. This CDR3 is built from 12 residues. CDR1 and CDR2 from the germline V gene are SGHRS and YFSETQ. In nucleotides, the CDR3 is TGCGCCAGCAGCTACGGTCTGGAGACCCAGTACTTC. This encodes CASSYGLETQYF.

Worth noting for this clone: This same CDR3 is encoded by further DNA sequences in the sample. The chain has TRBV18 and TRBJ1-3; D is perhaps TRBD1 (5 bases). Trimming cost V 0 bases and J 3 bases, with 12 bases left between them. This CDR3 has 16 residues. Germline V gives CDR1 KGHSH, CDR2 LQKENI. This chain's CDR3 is CASSPPQGFGGNTIYF. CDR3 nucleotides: TGTGCCAGCTCACCACCGCAGGGATTCGGTGGAAACACCATATATTTT. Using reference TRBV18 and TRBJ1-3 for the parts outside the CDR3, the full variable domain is NAGVMQNPRHLVRRRGQEARLRCSPMKGHSHVYWYRQLPEEGLKFMVYLQKENIIDESGMPKERFSAEFPKEGPSILRIQQVVRGDSAAYFCASSPPQGFGGNTIYFGEGSWLTVV.